These 20 T cell receptor beta chains were sequenced from one sample in a study of PD-L1 blockade in urothelial cancer. Clones were sequenced by immunoSEQ multiplex PCR, and TCRdb holds only the in-frame ones, with some missing. The repertoire holds tens of thousands of clones, with around 90% as singletons. The material sequenced was PBMCs, taken around atezolizumab (anti-PD-L1) treatment. Receptors were obtained from a woman in her 70s with urothelial cancer.

The gene calls are TRBV7-6 and TRBJ2-7; 13 nucleotides align to TRBD2. V shed 5 bases, J shed 1 base, and the junction held 11 bases outside the gene matches. The CDR3 is 18 amino acids. Germline V lookup: CDR1 SGHVS, CDR2 FNYEAQ. CDR3 sequence (DNA): TGTGCCAGCAGCCCAGCCCCGGGACTAGCGGGGAGGTCCTACGAGCAGTACTTC. Translation: CASSPAPGLAGRSYEQYF.

The chain combines TRBV27 with TRBJ1-1; D is possibly TRBD1 (6 bases). Germline CDR1 reads MNHEY; CDR2 reads SMNVEV (reference sequence). V was cut by 3 bases and J by 3 bases, with 17 bases left in between. This CDR3 is built from 16 residues. CDR3 region: CASSFLNQGIDTEAFF. The CDR3 DNA follows: TGTGCCAGCAGTTTTCTCAACCAGGGGATCGACACTGAAGCTTTCTTT.

The chain recombines TRBV19 with TRBJ2-5; 13 nucleotides align to TRBD2. The germline V gene has CDR1 LNHDA and CDR2 SQIVND (reference sequence). This CDR3 is 16 amino acids long. V dropped 6 bases and J dropped 1; count of bases not matched to a gene: 5. DNA for the CDR3: TGTGCCAGTAGCCCCGGGACTAGCGGGATCCAAGAGACCCAGTACTTC. It codes for CASSPGTSGIQETQYF.

V and J are TRBV5-1 and TRBJ2-7; 8 bases agree with TRBD2. Germline CDR1 is SGHRS and CDR2 is YFSETQ. The junction had 9 bases not matched to a gene; V was cut back by 5 bases and J by 5 bases. The CDR3 consists of 14 residues. The DNA of the CDR3 is TGCGCCAGCAGTCGGGACGCGGGGGGCGACGAGCAGTACTTC. Amino acids: CASSRDAGGDEQYF.

The rearrangement joins TRBV5-6 to TRBJ1-2; 9 bases fit TRBD1. V was clipped by 4 bases and J by 5 bases; unmatched bases: 3. CDR3 length equals 13 residues. Germline loops: CDR1 SGHDT, CDR2 YYEEEE. This chain's CDR3 is CASSPGQGYGYTF. In DNA form, the CDR3 reads TGTGCCAGCAGCCCAGGACAGGGGTATGGCTACACCTTC.

This chain links TRBV4-2 with TRBJ2-5, with a possible D match to TRBD2 (6 bases). From germline, CDR1 is LGHNA and CDR2 YNFKEQ. Trimming took 6 bases from V and 2 from J, leaving 16 bases between them. CDR3 length: 15 residues. The CDR3 DNA is TGTGCCAGCAGACCCCGGGTAGCGGAACAAGAGACCCAGTACTTC. It codes for CASRPRVAEQETQYF.

The chain links TRBV11-3 to TRBJ2-7, with D possibly matching TRBD2 (5 bases). The CDR3 totals 13 residues. CDR1 and CDR2 from the germline V gene are SGHNT and YENEEA. Trimming shortened V by 3 bases and J by 5 bases, and 11 bases separated the two germline ends. For the CDR3, the DNA is TGTGCCAGCAGCTTTATCACCGGGAACGAGCAGTACTTC. It is translated as CASSFITGNEQYF.

This clone is medium-sized in the sample. The chain links TRBV18 to TRBJ2-2; D perhaps matches TRBD2 (6 bases). V lost 3 bases and J 4 bases, leaving 12 bases between the germline ends. This CDR3 has 15 amino acids. CDR1 is KGHSH and CDR2 is LQKENI in the germline V gene. Here the CDR3 reads CASSPLAGTTGELFF. Here the CDR3 DNA reads TGTGCCAGCTCACCCCTCGCGGGGACCACCGGGGAGCTGTTTTTT. The full variable domain, with the rest looked up from reference TRBV18 and TRBJ2-2, is NAGVMQNPRHLVRRRGQEARLRCSPMKGHSHVYWYRQLPEEGLKFMVYLQKENIIDESGMPKERFSAEFPKEGPSILRIQQVVRGDSAAYFCASSPLAGTTGELFFGEGSRLTVL.

V gene TRBV9 combines with J gene TRBJ2-5; 10 bases map to TRBD2. J gave up 2 bases and V 4 bases, and 5 bases lay outside the gene matches. The CDR3 length is 15 residues. CDR1 is SGDLS, CDR2 YYNGEE, per germline. The chain's CDR3 is CASSHQLAGQETQYF. CDR3 nucleotides: TGTGCCAGCAGCCATCAACTAGCGGGGCAAGAGACCCAGTACTTC.

The V call is TRBV19, the J call TRBJ1-2, with D unclear. CDR3 length: 11 residues. The germline V gene encodes CDR1 LNHDA and CDR2 SQIVND (reference sequence). The V and J ends lost 8 bases and 4 bases respectively, with 8 bases between them. CDR3 in amino acids: CASSGIYGYTF. The CDR3 DNA follows: TGTGCCAGTTCGGGGATCTATGGCTACACCTTC.

The chain carries TRBV27 and TRBJ2-7, with TRBD1 identical over 10 bases. The V segment lost 4 bases and the J segment 5 bases; nucleotides outside the gene matches: 11. CDR3 length: 16 residues. Germline loops: CDR1 MNHEY, CDR2 SMNVEV (reference sequence). The CDR3 reads CASSSSGTGVVNEQYF. The DNA for the CDR3 is TGTGCCAGCAGTTCCTCCGGGACAGGGGTTGTCAACGAGCAGTACTTC.

This clone has more than one count but fewer than ten. This sequence joins TRBV10-2 and TRBJ1-2; D call uncertain. The CDR3 spans 12 residues. Germline CDR1 and CDR2: WSHSY and SAAADI. Trimming cost V 3 bases and J 1 base, with 3 bases left between them. The CDR3 region has the DNA TGCGCCAGCAGTGACGGTAACTATGGCTACACCTTC. Its protein is CASSDGNYGYTF.

The chain has TRBV7-3 and TRBJ2-1; 8 positions agree with TRBD2. V dropped 5 bases and J dropped 3; count of bases not matched to a gene: 9. CDR3 length equals 16 residues. Germline V gives CDR1 SGHTA, CDR2 FQGTGA. Written as DNA, the CDR3 is TGTGCCAGCAGCAAGGGCGGGCTAGCGGGCTACAATGAGCAGTTCTTC. Translating gives CASSKGGLAGYNEQFF.

This clone was detected a few times. V gene TRBV11-2 combines with J gene TRBJ2-7; possible D gene TRBD2, 6 bases. V was trimmed by 0 bases and J by 5 bases, leaving 14 bases between them. The CDR3 is made up of 15 amino acids. The germline CDR1 and CDR2 sequences are SGHAT and FQNNGV. For the CDR3, the DNA is TGTGCCAGCAGCTTAGACTTCCTGACGGGGGACGAGCAGTACTTC. It specifies CASSLDFLTGDEQYF.

The gene calls are TRBV28 and TRBJ2-7, with 7 bases fitting TRBD2. The trim removed 3 bases at V and 0 bases at J, leaving 5 bases unmatched. Germline CDR1 reads MDHEN; CDR2 reads SYDVKM. CDR3 size: 15 residues. This CDR3 is CASSFSGRSSYEQYF. CDR3 sequence (DNA): TGTGCCAGCAGTTTCTCCGGGAGGTCCTCCTACGAGCAGTACTTC.

The chain's CDR3 is CASSSGAGGQETQYF. Written as DNA, the CDR3 is TGCGCCAGCAGTTCCGGGGCGGGAGGGCAAGAGACCCAGTACTTC. The V gene is TRBV5-1, the J gene TRBJ2-5; 9 bases agree with TRBD2. This CDR3 has 15 residues. Germline V gene data show CDR1 as SGHRS and CDR2 as YFSETQ. V lost 5 bases to trimming and J lost 2 bases; unmatched junction nucleotides: 7.

The chain joins TRBV7-8 to TRBJ1-2; D is unclear. Germline V gene sequence: CDR1 SGHVS, CDR2 FQNEAQ. The CDR3 runs to 14 residues. The germline V and J ends were trimmed by 1 base and 0 bases, with 6 bases remaining between them. The CDR3 reads CASSLVQSNYGYTF. CDR3 DNA: TGTGCCAGCAGCTTAGTTCAGTCTAACTATGGCTACACCTTC. The full variable domain, in which reference TRBV7-8 and TRBJ1-2 provide the parts outside the CDR3, is GAGVSQSPRYKVAKRGQDVALRCDPISGHVSLFWYQQALGQGPEFLTYFQNEAQLDKSGLPSDRFFAERPEGSVSTLKIQRTQQEDSAVYLCASSLVQSNYGYTFGSGTRLTVV.

The chain uses TRBV2 and TRBJ1-3, with TRBD1 as a possible D gene (6 bases). The germline V gene encodes CDR1 SNHLY and CDR2 FYNNEI. The CDR3 contains 16 residues. The ends were cut back, 3 bases at V and 4 bases at J, with 16 bases in the middle. The CDR3 protein is CASSEDGGAAGNTIYF. DNA for the CDR3: TGTGCCAGCAGTGAGGATGGGGGGGCGGCAGGAAACACCATATATTTT.

The chain joins TRBV19 to TRBJ2-1, with 8 positions matching TRBD2. V lost 4 bases to trimming and J lost 5 bases; unmatched junction nucleotides: 13. Germline V gene data show CDR1 as LNHDA and CDR2 as SQIVND (reference sequence). This CDR3 has 17 amino acids. The CDR3 reads CASSKGGSLRGDNEQFF. CDR3 DNA sequence: TGTGCCAGTAGTAAGGGCGGCTCCTTGCGGGGGGACAATGAGCAGTTCTTC.

The chain carries TRBV7-2 and TRBJ2-3; weak D call: TRBD2 (5 bases). Germline CDR1 SGHTA, CDR2 FQGNSA. Trimming left V 1 base short and J 0 bases short, with 5 bases between. This CDR3 has 14 residues. The CDR3 coding sequence is TGTGCCAGCAGCTTAGGACTAAGCACAGATACGCAGTATTTT. Translated: CASSLGLSTDTQYF.